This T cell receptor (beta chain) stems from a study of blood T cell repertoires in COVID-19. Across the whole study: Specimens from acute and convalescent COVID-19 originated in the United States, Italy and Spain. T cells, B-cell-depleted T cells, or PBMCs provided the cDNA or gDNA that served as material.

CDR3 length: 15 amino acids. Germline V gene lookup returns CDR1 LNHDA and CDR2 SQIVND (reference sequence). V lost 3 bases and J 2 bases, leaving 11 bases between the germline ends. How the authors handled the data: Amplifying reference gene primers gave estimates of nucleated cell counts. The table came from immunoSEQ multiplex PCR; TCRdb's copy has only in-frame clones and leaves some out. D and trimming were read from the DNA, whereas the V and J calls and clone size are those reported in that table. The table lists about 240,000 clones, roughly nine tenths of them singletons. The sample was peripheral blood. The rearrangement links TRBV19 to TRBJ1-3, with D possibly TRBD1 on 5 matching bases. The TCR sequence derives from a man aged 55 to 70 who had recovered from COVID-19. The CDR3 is CASSIGRGPGNTIYF. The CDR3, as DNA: TGTGCCAGTAGTATCGGGAGGGGACCTGGAAACACCATATATTTT.